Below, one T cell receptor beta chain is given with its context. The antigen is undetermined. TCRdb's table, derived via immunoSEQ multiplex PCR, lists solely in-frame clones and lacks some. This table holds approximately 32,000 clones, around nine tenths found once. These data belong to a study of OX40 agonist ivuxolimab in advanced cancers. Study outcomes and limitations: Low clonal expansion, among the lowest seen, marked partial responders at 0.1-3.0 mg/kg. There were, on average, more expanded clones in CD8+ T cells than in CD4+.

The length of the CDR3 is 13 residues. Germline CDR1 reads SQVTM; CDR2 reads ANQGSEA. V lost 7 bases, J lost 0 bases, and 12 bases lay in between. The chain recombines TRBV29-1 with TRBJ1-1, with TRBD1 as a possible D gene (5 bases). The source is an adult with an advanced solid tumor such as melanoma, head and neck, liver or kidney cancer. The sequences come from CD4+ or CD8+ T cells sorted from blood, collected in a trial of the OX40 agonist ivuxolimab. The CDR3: CSGRDSMNTEAFF. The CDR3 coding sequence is TGCAGCGGAAGGGACTCAATGAACACTGAAGCTTTCTTT.